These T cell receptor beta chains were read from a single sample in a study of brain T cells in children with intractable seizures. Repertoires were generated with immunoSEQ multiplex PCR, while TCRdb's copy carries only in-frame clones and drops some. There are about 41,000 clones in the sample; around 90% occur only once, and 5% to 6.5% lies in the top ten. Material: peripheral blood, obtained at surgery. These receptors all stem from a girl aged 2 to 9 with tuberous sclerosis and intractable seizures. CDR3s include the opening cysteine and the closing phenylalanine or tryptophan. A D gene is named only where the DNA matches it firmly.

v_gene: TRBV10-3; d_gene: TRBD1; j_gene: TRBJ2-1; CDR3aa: CAISETGQGANEQFF
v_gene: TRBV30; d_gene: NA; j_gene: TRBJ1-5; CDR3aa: CAWSVRSGHAGNQPQHF
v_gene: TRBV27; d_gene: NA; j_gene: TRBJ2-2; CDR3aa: CASSATLYTGELFF
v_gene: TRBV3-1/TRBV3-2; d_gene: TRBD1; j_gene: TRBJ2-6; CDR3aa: CASSARTGSSGANVLTF
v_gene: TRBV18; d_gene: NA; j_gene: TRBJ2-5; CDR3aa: CASSPIGFGETQYF
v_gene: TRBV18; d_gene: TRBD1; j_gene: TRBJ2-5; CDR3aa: CASSPMDRPFQETQYF
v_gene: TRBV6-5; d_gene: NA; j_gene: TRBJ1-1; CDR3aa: CASSRGLNTEAFF
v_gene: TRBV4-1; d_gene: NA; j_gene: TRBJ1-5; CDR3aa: CASSPEDGNQPQHF
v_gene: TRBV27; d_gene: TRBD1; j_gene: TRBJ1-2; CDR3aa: CASSLAGGRGYTF
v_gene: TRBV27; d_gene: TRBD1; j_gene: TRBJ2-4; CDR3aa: CASGYIGQGKNIQYF
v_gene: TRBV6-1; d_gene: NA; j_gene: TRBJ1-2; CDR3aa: CASSERRADIPRYGYTF
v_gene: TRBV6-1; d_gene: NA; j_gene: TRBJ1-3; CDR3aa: CASSDKGTGNTIYF
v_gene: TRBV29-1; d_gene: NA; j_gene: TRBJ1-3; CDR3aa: CSVSGFGNTIYF
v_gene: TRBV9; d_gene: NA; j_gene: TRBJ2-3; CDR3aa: CASSVYRNSDTQYF
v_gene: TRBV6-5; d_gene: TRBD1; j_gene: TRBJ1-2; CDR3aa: CASSYSRVKGAGGYTF
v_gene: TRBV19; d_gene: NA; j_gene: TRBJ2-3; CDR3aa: CASSTSLTDTQYF
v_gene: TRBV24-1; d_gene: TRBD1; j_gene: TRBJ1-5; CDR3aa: CATSDSHNNRGAISNQPQHF
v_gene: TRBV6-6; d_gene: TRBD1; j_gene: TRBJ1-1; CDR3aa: CASSPKRTGKEGEAFF
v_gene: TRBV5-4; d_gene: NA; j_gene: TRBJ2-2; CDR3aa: CASSLEAGELFF
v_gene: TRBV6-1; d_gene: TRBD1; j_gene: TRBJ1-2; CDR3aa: CASSEETGNYGYTF
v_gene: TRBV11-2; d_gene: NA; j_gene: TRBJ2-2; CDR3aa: CASRLPARAGELFF
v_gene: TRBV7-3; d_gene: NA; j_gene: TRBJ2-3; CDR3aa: CASSPGIVGAGDTQYF
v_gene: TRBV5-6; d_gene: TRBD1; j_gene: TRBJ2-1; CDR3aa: CASSLVGARGQGVNEQFF
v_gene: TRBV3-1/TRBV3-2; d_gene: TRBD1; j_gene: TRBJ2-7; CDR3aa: CASALRGQGPYEQYF
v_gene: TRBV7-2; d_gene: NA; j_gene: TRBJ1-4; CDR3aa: CASALPESNEKLFF
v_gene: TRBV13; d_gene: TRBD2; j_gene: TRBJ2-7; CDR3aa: CASSPGTSGSYEQYF
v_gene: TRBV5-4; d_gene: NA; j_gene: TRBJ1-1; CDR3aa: CASSIQAGTEAFF
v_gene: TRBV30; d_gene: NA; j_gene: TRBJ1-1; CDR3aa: CAWSDLSEAFF
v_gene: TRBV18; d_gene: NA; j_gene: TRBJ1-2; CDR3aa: CASSPLIPTGVNYGYTF
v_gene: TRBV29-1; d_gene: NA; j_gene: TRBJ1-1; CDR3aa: CSVVPGPYTEAFF
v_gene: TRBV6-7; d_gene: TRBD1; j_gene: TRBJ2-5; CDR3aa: CASSGQGKETQYF
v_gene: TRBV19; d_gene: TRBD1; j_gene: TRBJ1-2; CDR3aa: CASSTGGYGYTF
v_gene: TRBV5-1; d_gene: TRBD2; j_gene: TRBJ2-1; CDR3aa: CASSLSSGVYNEQFF
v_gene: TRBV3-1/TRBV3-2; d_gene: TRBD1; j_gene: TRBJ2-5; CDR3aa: CASSRYGTGKNQETQYF
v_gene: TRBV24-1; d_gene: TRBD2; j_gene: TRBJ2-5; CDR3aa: CATSDPKVAGEAQETQYF
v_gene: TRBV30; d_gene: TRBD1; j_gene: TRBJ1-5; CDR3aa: CAWSGQGDQPQHF
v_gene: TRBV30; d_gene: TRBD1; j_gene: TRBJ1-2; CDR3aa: CAWSLDRGNYGYTF